A single sample is the source of the 10 T cell receptor beta chains below, sequenced in a study of blood T cell repertoires in COVID-19. Produced via immunoSEQ multiplex PCR; TCRdb's table is partial and in-frame only. The sample has 35,000 to 45,000 clones, around nine tenths seen once. Specimen: peripheral blood. The receptors come from a human donor in a cohort sampled during active COVID-19.

V usage is TRBV27 and J usage is TRBJ2-5; D is uncertain. The CDR3 is 14 residues long. The V end lost 5 bases, the J end lost 0 bases, and 10 bases lay between the germline ends. In germline, CDR1 is MNHEY, CDR2 SMNVEV (reference sequence). The CDR3 region is CASSPNIYQETQYF. CDR3 bases: TGTGCCAGCAGTCCGAACATATACCAAGAGACCCAGTACTTC.

This clone was observed a few times. The V call is TRBV21-1, the J call TRBJ2-7; no check of the table's D call, TRBD1, against the DNA was made. TRBV21-1 is assigned pseudogene status. This CDR3 region has 17 residues. CDR3 DNA sequence: TGTGCCAGCAGCCCTCTAACAGACAGGGCCTCCGGGTACGAGCAGTACTTC. It encodes CASSPLTDRASGYEQYF.

The J gene is TRBJ1-2, the V gene TRBV2, with D maybe TRBD1 (6 bases). The CDR3 consists of 13 residues. Germline V gives CDR1 SNHLY, CDR2 FYNNEI. The germline V and J ends were trimmed by 6 bases and 7 bases, with 15 bases remaining between them. DNA for the CDR3: TGTGCCAGCAGCGAGGGCAGGGGTGCTGGCTACACCTTC. Translated: CASSEGRGAGYTF.

The V call is TRBV6-5, the J call TRBJ1-1; D possibly corresponds to TRBD1 (6 bases). Germline CDR1 MNHEY, CDR2 SVGAGI. The CDR3 runs 10 residues. V lost 8 bases and J 11 bases, leaving 12 bases between the germline ends. CDR3 coding DNA: TGTGCCAGCGGGACAATTGGCGCTTTCTTT. Its translation is CASGTIGAFF.

The gene calls are TRBV28 and TRBJ1-1; D gene uncertain. CDR3 size: 13 residues. Germline loops: CDR1 MDHEN, CDR2 SYDVKM. The ends were cut back, 3 bases at V and 2 bases at J, with 7 bases in the middle. The CDR3 DNA reads as TGTGCCAGCAGTTTTTTTGGCAACACTGAAGCTTTCTTT. This sequence encodes CASSFFGNTEAFF.

The CDR3 DNA is TGTGCCAGCAGCTTGGAAGTCCAGAGCAGGGCTAACTATGGCTACACCTTC. Translation: CASSLEVQSRANYGYTF. This chain connects TRBV5-6 to TRBJ1-2, with D possibly matching TRBD1 (5 bases). In germline, CDR1 is SGHDT, CDR2 YYEEEE. The V end was cut by 0 bases, the J end by 0 bases, with 15 bases between. The CDR3 spans 17 residues.

V usage is TRBV7-9 and J usage is TRBJ1-2; 7 bases align to TRBD1. J lost 0 bases, V lost 4 bases, and 5 bases had no gene match. The CDR3 has 15 residues. Per the germline V gene, CDR1 is SEHNR and CDR2 is FQNEAQ (reference sequence). CDR3 bases: TGTGCCAGCAGCTCCGGGCAGGGGGCTAACTATGGCTACACCTTC. Amino acid sequence: CASSSGQGANYGYTF.

The sample holds a few counts of this clone. The genes are TRBV2 and TRBJ2-3; no clear D. Germline CDR1 and CDR2: SNHLY and FYNNEI. The CDR3 loop spans 15 amino acids. Deletions cut 8 bases from V and 3 bases from J, with 18 bases between. The CDR3 DNA is TGTGCCAGCCGATACTTCGAGGCAAGAACAGATACGCAGTATTTT. Its protein is CASRYFEARTDTQYF.

The V and J genes are TRBV9 and TRBJ1-5; 7 bases are a match to TRBD1. In germline, CDR1 is SGDLS, CDR2 YYNGEE. Unmatched junction bases numbered 8, after V lost 7 bases and J lost 4 bases. This CDR3 contains 14 residues. The CDR3 DNA follows: TGTGCCAGCGGGGGGACAGACTCTAATCAGCCCCAGCATTTT. Translating gives CASGGTDSNQPQHF.

This clone was seen more than once but under ten times. The V and J genes are TRBV19 and TRBJ1-6, with 9 bases that match TRBD1. With 6 bases clipped from V and 7 bases from J, the junction kept 4 bases outside the gene matches. This CDR3 contains 14 residues. The germline gives CDR1 LNHDA, CDR2 SQIVND (reference sequence). The CDR3 DNA follows: TGTGCCAGTAGGTCCGGGACAGGGAATTCACCCCTCCACTTT. As protein: CASRSGTGNSPLHF.